The 2 T cell receptor beta chains below all came from one sample that was sequenced in a study of human T cells and chemical hapten exposure. The time point is: healthy volunteer bleed at 6 weeks. Extraction yielded total RNA from whole blood (unfractionated). From the RACE reads, TCRdb called clonotypes with MiXCR, one entry per CDR3 protein. The data show approximately 81,000 distinct CDR3 sequences, over 8.5% seen once. The sequenced sample consisted of whole blood. Receptors originate from a male donor in good health. Some clones in this sample may be carry-over from other donors' samples.

This clonotype was counted ten times or more. The chain uses TRBV5-1 and TRBJ1-5, with D uncertain. The CDR3 runs 15 residues. V lost 4 bases and J lost 0, with 11 bases in between. Germline assignment: CDR1 SGHRS and CDR2 YFSETQ. CDR3 DNA sequence: TGCGCCAGCAGCCACGACGGGTATAGCAATCAGCCCCAGCATTTT. Its protein product is CASSHDGYSNQPQHF. The full variable domain, its missing parts supplied by reference TRBV5-1 and TRBJ1-5, is KAGVTQTPRYLIKTRGQQVTLSCSPISGHRSVSWYQQTPGQGLQFLFEYFSETQRNKGNFPGRFSGRQFSNSRSEMNVSTLELGDSALYLCASSHDGYSNQPQHFGDGTRLSIL.

This clonotype came up a few times. The chain employs TRBV7-9 and TRBJ1-2; a weak D match, TRBD1 (5 bases). Germline V gene lookup returns CDR1 SEHNR and CDR2 FQNEAQ (reference sequence). The CDR3 covers 13 residues. Between the trimmed V and J ends, which lost 5 bases and 4 bases, there was a span of 11 bases. The CDR3 reads CASSTSGIYGYTF. The CDR3 nucleotides are TGTGCCAGCAGCACATCAGGGATCTATGGCTACACCTTC.